Listed here are 29 T cell receptor beta chains from one sample, sequenced in a study of tumor-infiltrating lymphocytes in primary liver carcinoma. Co-extracted RNA and DNA came from roughly 20-30 mg of unsorted bulk tissue. The template, roughly 550 ng total RNA, yielded TCR beta cDNA made with a constant-region primer. Generation of the TCR beta libraries relied on three nested multiplex PCR rounds using slightly modified ARM-PCR. The study ran its first two PCR rounds for around 9 cycles each, using TRBV1-TRBV30 forward primers and a C-beta reverse primer. TCRdb fed the multiplex PCR reads into MiXCR, producing one record per CDR3 protein. The sample has under 200,000 distinct CDR3 sequences; 85% are singletons. Sequencing input: tumor tissue from primary liver carcinoma. The receptors were sampled from a man aged 40-49 years with primary liver carcinoma and hepatitis B virus infection.

Concerning this clonotype: One end of the junction varies from germline; a read error may be responsible. The chain uses TRBV7-8 and TRBJ2-5, with 9 bases identical to TRBD1. The CDR3 runs to 14 residues. Per the germline V gene, CDR1 is SGHVS and CDR2 is FQNEAQ. The CDR3 DNA sequence: TGTGCCAACAGCATCACAGGGGGCAGAGAGACCCAATACTTC. Its protein product is CANSITGGRETQYF.

Turning to this clonotype: At one of its ends the junction is not consistent with the germline gene, which may arise from a read error. The chain combines TRBV4-3 with TRBJ1-3; tentative D call: TRBD1 (6 bases). There are 14 residues in the CDR3. Germline assignment: CDR1 LGHNA and CDR2 YSLEER. The CDR3 DNA reads TGCGCCAGCATCCAAGGGGGGTATAGAAACACCATATATTTT. Encoded protein: CASIQGGYRNTIYF.

On this clonotype itself: One junction end disagrees with the germline gene, perhaps due to a read error. The V and J genes are TRBV6-5 and TRBJ2-7, with TRBD1 as a possible D gene (6 bases). CDR1 and CDR2 (germline): MNHEY, SVGAGI. This CDR3 comprises 16 residues. CDR3 sequence reads: CASNYSKDRPYYEQYF. DNA of the CDR3: TGTGCCAGCAATTACTCCAAAGACAGGCCCTACTACGAGCAGTACTTC.

The chain joins TRBV14 to TRBJ2-2, with TRBD2 matching 11 bases. Germline CDR1 is SGHDN and CDR2 is FVKESK. Germline trimming cut 3 bases from V and 12 bases from J; bases unmatched to any gene: 12. This CDR3 is 16 amino acids long. In DNA, the CDR3 is TGTGCCAGCAGCCAGACTAGCGGGATAAACACCGAGAAGCTGTTTTTT. It is translated as CASSQTSGINTEKLFF.

On this clonotype itself: The conserved phenylalanine or tryptophan is not found at the CDR3 terminus, so this likely reflects a read error. This chain connects TRBV11-2 to TRBJ2-2; the D gene is possibly TRBD2 (6 bases). V lost 7 bases and J 5 bases, leaving 17 bases between the germline ends. CDR1 SGHAT and CDR2 FQNNGV come from the germline V gene. The CDR3 covers 15 residues. The CDR3, as DNA: TGTGCCAGCATCCATGTCCGAGGGAGGACCGGGGAGCTGTTTATT. Amino acids: CASIHVRGRTGELFI.

As to this clonotype: Germline is not matched at one junction end, which may reflect a read error. The gene calls are TRBV6-2 or TRBV6-3 and TRBJ2-6; possibly TRBD2 for D (6 bases). Germline V CDR1 and CDR2: MNHEY, SVGEGT. The CDR3 has 17 residues. The CDR3, as DNA: TGTGCCAGCATCTCCGGAGGGGATTTACCTGGGGCCAACGTCCTGACTTTT. This encodes CASISGGDLPGANVLTF.

On this clonotype itself: An end of the junction differs from the germline gene, which may be a read error. The CDR3 is CASSTTPNTEDFF. CDR3 in DNA: TGTGCCAGCAGTACGACACCGAACACTGAAGATTTCTTT. The chain couples TRBV6-5 to TRBJ1-1; D unclear. The CDR3 is 13 residues long. CDR1 and CDR2 (germline): MNHEY, SVGAGI.

On this clonotype itself: An end of the junction does not agree with germline; a read error may underlie this. The chain combines TRBV6-2 or TRBV6-3 with TRBJ1-2; D uncertain. The CDR3 totals 14 residues. Germline V lookup: CDR1 MNHEY, CDR2 SVGEGT. CDR3 DNA: TGTGCTAGCAGCTCCGGACCAATGAACAATGACTACACCTTC. Translated: CASSSGPMNNDYTF.

Concerning this clonotype: A read error may be the cause here, since a much bigger clone is one base away. The CDR3 sequence is CASSHTDGYEQYF. CDR3 DNA: TGTGCCAGCAGCCATACCGACGGCTACGAGCAGTACTTC. The V call is TRBV7-9, the J call TRBJ2-7; D is unresolved. The CDR3 spans 13 residues. Germline CDR1 is SEHNR and CDR2 is FQNEAQ (reference sequence). V lost 5 bases, J lost 3 bases, and 11 bases lay in between. Using reference TRBV7-9 and TRBJ2-7 for the parts outside the CDR3, the full variable domain is DTGVSQNPRHKITKRGQNVTFRCDPISEHNRLYWYRQTLGQGPEFLTYFQNEAQLEKSRLLSDRFSAERPKGSFSTLEIQRTEQGDSAMYLCASSHTDGYEQYFGPGTRLTVT.

This clonotype appeared a single time. The CDR3 does not end in the conserved phenylalanine or tryptophan, so this is likely a read error. This chain joins TRBV4-2 and TRBJ2-1; 8 nucleotides line up with TRBD2. This CDR3 has 15 amino acids. The V gene's germline CDR1 is LGHNA and CDR2 YNFKEQ. CDR3 nucleotides: TGTGTCAGCAGCCTCCTAGCGGGTAGCCACAATGAGCAGTTCTTA. Translation gives CVSSLLAGSHNEQFL.

Regarding this clonotype: A junction boundary mismatches the germline segment, possibly from a read error. For the CDR3, the DNA is TGTGCCGGCAGCTCTGGGGGAAGCTCTGTTGGAGCCCGCACAGATACGCAGAAATTT. It codes for CAGSSGGSSVGARTDTQKF. V gene TRBV11-1 combines with J gene TRBJ2-3, with D perhaps given as TRBD1 or TRBD2 (5 bases each). The CDR3 is made up of 19 amino acids. The germline V gene has CDR1 SGHAT and CDR2 FQDESV (reference sequence).

For this clonotype: This CDR3 fails to terminate in the conserved phenylalanine or tryptophan, so it likely reflects a read error. The DNA is omitted, as the CDR3 cannot be located on it reliably, and the CDR3 follows TCRdb's listing. The chain links TRBV6-5 to TRBJ2-7; the table gives TRBD2 as D, unverified against the DNA. Per the germline V gene, CDR1 is MNHEY and CDR2 is SVGAGI. The length of the CDR3 is 16 amino acids, counting both ends. CDR3 sequence reads: CASSYSLGGEAYEQCY.

The count of this clonotype is one. The chain couples TRBV12-5 to TRBJ2-1; D unclear. CDR3 length: 13 residues. The germline CDR1 and CDR2 sequences are LGHNT and FRNRAP. V was cut by 4 bases and J by 11 bases, with 15 bases left in between. The CDR3 is CASGSDVSLKQFF. CDR3 nucleotides: TGTGCTAGTGGTTCAGACGTAAGTCTAAAGCAGTTCTTC.

The V gene is TRBV12-3 or TRBV12-4, the J gene TRBJ1-5; TRBD1 matches 8 bases. The junction had 10 bases not matched to a gene; V was cut back by 7 bases and J by 2 bases. The CDR3 is 16 residues long. As DNA, the CDR3 is TGTGCCAGCATTACCACTCCGGGACAGGGCAATCAGCCCCAGCATTTT. Translating it yields CASITTPGQGNQPQHF.

This chain links TRBV4-3 with TRBJ1-6; tentatively, D is TRBD1 (5 bases). Germline CDR1 reads LGHNA; CDR2 reads YSLEER. V was cut by 11 bases and J by 7 bases, with 24 bases left in between. The CDR3 is 16 amino acids. For the CDR3, the DNA is TGCGCCTGCAACTCCTGGGACCGGGGAAGGAATTCACCCCTCCACTTT. It encodes CACNSWDRGRNSPLHF.

A word on this clonotype: At one end the junction does not follow the germline gene, possibly because of a read error. The gene calls are TRBV11-1 and TRBJ2-1; perhaps TRBD2 as D (5 bases). The CDR3 runs to 16 residues. In germline, CDR1 is SGHAT, CDR2 FQDESV (reference sequence). The CDR3 nucleotides are TGTGCCAACAGCCCAGGCAGTAGCGAGATCTACAATGAGCTGTTATTC. Its translation is CANSPGSSEIYNELLF.

Regarding this clonotype: An end of the junction does not agree with germline; a read error may underlie this. The CDR3: CASSSSGGPTSGQEAQYF. The CDR3 region has the DNA TGTGCCAGCAGCTCTTCAGGAGGCCCCACTAGCGGCCAAGAGGCCCAGTACTTC. The genes are TRBV4-1 and TRBJ2-5, with 8 bases fitting TRBD2. The CDR3 is made up of 18 amino acids. Germline loops: CDR1 MGHRA, CDR2 YSYEKL.

The CDR3 coding sequence is TGTGCCAGCAGCCTTCCCCAGGGGGCGCGAGGCACCGGGGAGCTGTTTTTT. Translation gives CASSLPQGARGTGELFF. V usage is TRBV9 and J usage is TRBJ2-2; 8 nucleotides agree with TRBD1. Germline values: CDR1 SGDLS, CDR2 YYNGEE. The CDR3 totals 17 residues. J was trimmed by 4 bases and V by 4 bases; bases with no gene match: 12.

Notes on this clonotype: With a much larger clone just one base away, this may be a read error. The V and J genes are TRBV24-1 and TRBJ2-3, with TRBD2 as a possible D gene (6 bases). The CDR3 totals 16 residues. V was clipped by 2 bases and J by 2 bases, with 13 bases between them. Germline V gives CDR1 KGHDR, CDR2 SFDVKD. This CDR3 reads CATSDWSGVTTDTQYF. CDR3 DNA: TGTGCCACCAGTGATTGGTCGGGAGTTACCACAGATACGCAGTATTTT.

Worth noting for this clonotype: The CDR3 does not close with the conserved phenylalanine or tryptophan, likely indicating a read error. CDR3 bases: TGCAGCGTTGAATATCTAGGAGGGAGCTCCTACGAGCAGTACTTA. Translation: CSVEYLGGSSYEQYL. The V gene is TRBV29-1, the J gene TRBJ2-7; TRBD2 is a possible D gene (6 bases). Trimming cost V 2 bases and J 0 bases, with 14 bases left between them. The CDR3 has 15 amino acids. From germline, CDR1 is SQVTM and CDR2 ANQGSEA.

This clonotype appeared a few times. The chain uses TRBV12-3 or TRBV12-4 and TRBJ1-5; possibly TRBD1 for D (5 bases). This CDR3 is 15 amino acids long. The V end was cut by 6 bases, the J end by 7 bases, with 19 bases between. The CDR3 DNA reads as TGTGCCAGCAGACCCGCAGCACAGGCTAACCAGCCCCAGCATTTT. As protein: CASRPAAQANQPQHF.

A word on this clonotype: The CDR3 carries no conserved terminal phenylalanine or tryptophan, so it likely arises from a read error. V and J are TRBV5-4 and TRBJ2-1; tentatively, D is TRBD1 (7 bases). The CDR3 sequence is 16 residues long. Germline V gives CDR1 SGHNT, CDR2 YYREEE (reference sequence). Trimming took off 7 bases at V and 7 bases at J, with 24 bases between the two ends. Here the CDR3 reads CASRPGGGGYVNEQFV. CDR3 coding DNA: TGTGCCAGCCGCCCAGGCGGAGGGGGCTATGTGAATGAGCAGTTCGTC.

The rearrangement links TRBV29-1 to TRBJ2-7; 10 positions match TRBD2. CDR3 length equals 14 residues. Germline CDR1 is SQVTM and CDR2 is ANQGSEA. V was pared by 6 bases and J by 8 bases, with 13 bases of the junction left unmatched. CDR3 loop: CSVQGLAGDYKQYF. CDR3 bases: TGCAGCGTCCAGGGGCTAGCGGGAGATTACAAGCAGTACTTC.

The rearrangement joins TRBV6-5 to TRBJ2-1, with 9 bases fitting TRBD2. The trim removed 5 bases at V and 6 bases at J, leaving 11 bases unmatched. CDR1 and CDR2 from the germline V gene are MNHEY and SVGAGI. This CDR3 spans 16 amino acids. CDR3 bases: TGTGCCAGCAGTCCGGCGACAGCGGGAGGCGGCAATGAGCAGTTCTTC. Protein: CASSPATAGGGNEQFF.

This clonotype was picked up a small number of times. The V and J genes are TRBV9 and TRBJ2-7; D call uncertain. Germline assignment: CDR1 SGDLS and CDR2 YYNGEE. V lost 3 bases and J lost 1, with 5 bases in between. CDR3 length: 12 residues. The CDR3 region is CASSGDSYEQYF. CDR3 DNA sequence: TGTGCCAGCAGCGGGGATTCCTACGAGCAGTACTTC. Full variable domain (remainder filled in from reference TRBV9 and TRBJ2-7): DSGVTQTPKHLITATGQRVTLRCSPRSGDLSVYWYQQSLDQGLQFLIQYYNGEERAKGNILERFSAQQFPDLHSELNLSSLELGDSALYFCASSGDSYEQYFGPGTRLTVT.

As to this clonotype: A junction boundary mismatches the germline segment, possibly from a read error. The V and J genes are TRBV4-1 and TRBJ2-1, with no clear D. The CDR3 contains 16 residues. Germline assignment: CDR1 MGHRA and CDR2 YSYEKL. CDR3 in DNA: TGCGCCAGCATCCAAGATCGGGCCCCCTCCTACATTGAGCTGTTCTTC. Translating gives CASIQDRAPSYIELFF.

The J gene is TRBJ2-3, the V gene TRBV5-1; maybe TRBD2 (6 bases). V was pared by 0 bases and J by 3 bases, with 14 bases between. CDR3 length equals 16 residues. The germline CDR1 and CDR2 sequences are SGHRS and YFSETQ. For the CDR3, the DNA is TGCGCCAGCAGCTTGGCCCCTAGCGCGAGTACAGATACGCAGTATTTT. Translating it yields CASSLAPSASTDTQYF.

As concerns this clonotype: Sequence at one end of the junction differs from germline and may be a read error. The V call is TRBV6-6, the J call TRBJ1-6; D not certain. Per the germline V gene, CDR1 is MNHNY and CDR2 is SVGAGI (reference sequence). This CDR3 spans 13 amino acids. The CDR3 coding sequence is TGTGCCGGCAAGAGCTCCTATAACTCACCCCTCCACTTT. It encodes CAGKSSYNSPLHF.

Concerning this clonotype: The junction shows a germline mismatch at one end, possibly a read error. The V call is TRBV11-1, the J call TRBJ2-1; D uncertain. From germline, CDR1 is SGHAT and CDR2 FQDESV (reference sequence). This CDR3 region has 16 residues. The CDR3 sequence: CVSCSSTVLSYNAQFF. The CDR3 DNA is TGTGTCAGCTGCTCCTCCACTGTCCTCTCCTACAATGCGCAGTTCTTC. Based on the CDR3 plus reference TRBV11-1 and TRBJ2-1, the full variable domain is EAEVAQSPRYKITEKSQAVAFWCDPISGHATLYWYRQILGQGPELLVQFQDESVVDDSQLPKDRFSAERLKGVDSTLKIQPAELGDSAMYLCVSCSSTVLSYNAQFFGPGTRLTVL.